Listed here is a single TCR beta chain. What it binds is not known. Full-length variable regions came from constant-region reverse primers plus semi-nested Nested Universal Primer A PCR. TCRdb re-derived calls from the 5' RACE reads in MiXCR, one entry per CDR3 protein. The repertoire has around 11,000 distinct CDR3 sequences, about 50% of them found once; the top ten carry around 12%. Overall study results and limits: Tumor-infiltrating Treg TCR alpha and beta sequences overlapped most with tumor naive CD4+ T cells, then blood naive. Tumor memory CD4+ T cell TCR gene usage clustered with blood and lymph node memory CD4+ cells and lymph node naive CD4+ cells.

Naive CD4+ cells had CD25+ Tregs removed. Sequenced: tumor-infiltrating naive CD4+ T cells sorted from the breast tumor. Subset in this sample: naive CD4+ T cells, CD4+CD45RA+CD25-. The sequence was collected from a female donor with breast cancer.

CDR3 coding DNA: TGCGCCAGCAGCGGTTGGGACAGTTCGAACACCGGGGAGCTGTTTTTT. It encodes CASSGWDSSNTGELFF. The chain employs TRBV5-1 and TRBJ2-2; TRBD1 matches 7 bases. Germline assignment: CDR1 SGHRS and CDR2 YFSETQ. This CDR3 comprises 16 residues. Trimming cost V 4 bases and J 0 bases; bases outside gene matches: 6. Complete variable domain (other parts from reference TRBV5-1 and TRBJ2-2): KAGVTQTPRYLIKTRGQQVTLSCSPISGHRSVSWYQQTPGQGLQFLFEYFSETQRNKGNFPGRFSGRQFSNSRSEMNVSTLELGDSALYLCASSGWDSSNTGELFFGEGSRLTVL.